Below, one T cell receptor (beta chain) is given with its context. Its antigen remains unidentified. Per-base qualities were not stored, and no clone one base away is much larger. TCR CDR3 regions were amplified from genomic DNA by multiplex PCR using the deep immunoSEQ assay. Extracted genomic DNA from each cell subset was distributed evenly across all wells of several immunoSEQ 96-well plates, and each plate was treated as a replicate. For sorted subsets, 200 to 250 ng of genomic DNA, equivalent to 30,000 or so T cell genomes, went into each replicate PCR. Purified libraries were quantified with a Qubit 3.0 fluorometer, sized on a Bioanalyzer 2100, and re-quantified with the KAPA Library Quantification kit. Every immunoSEQ 96-well plate was sequenced on a dedicated single-read 150-cycle Illumina NextSeq 550 flow cell. The source study handled its data this way. Because the immunoSEQ output held only junctional sequences and lacked quality scores, the filtering could not match the filtering applied to full-length reads. To assign V/J genes and CDR3, sequences were annotated against IMGT germline references using PyIR, a Python wrapper for IgBLAST v1.9. Reads were removed for weak V/J assignments (E-value above 1e-6), missing CDR3, stop codons, out-of-frame junctions, or ambiguous translated residues. V3J clonotypes were defined by identical inferred V gene, J gene, and CDR3 amino acid sequence. The percentage overlap between two repertoires was calculated by dividing the number of shared unique clonotypes by the size of the smaller repertoire. Repertoire richness was assessed with RTK rarefaction, the Chao1 estimator, and Recon v2.1 estimates of unobserved clonotypes. Generation probabilities for all TCRbeta clonotypes obtained by the gDNA method from several donors were computed using OLGA. This immuneACCESS table, as held by TCRdb, lists in-frame sequences with V and J called but not all clones. Of the missing ones, under half trace to an unresolved V gene in checked studies; the others have no known cause. Clone size and the V and J calls come from that table; the DNA yielded D and trimming. Within this sample are millions of clones, with approximately 94% of them counted one time only. The ten largest clones capture approximately 1.7% of the sample.

The data were obtained in a study of shared clonotypes between healthy human individuals (dated by TCRdb to between 2020 and 2021). Turning to the overall study: The cohort included three men and a couple of women between 18 and 49 years of age. To estimate repertoire size and how much clonotype sharing occurs between individuals, the study deeply sequenced the blood TCR repertoires of several healthy adults. To increase sequencing depth and limit assay-specific biases, different laboratories used diverse techniques to prepare libraries and sequence TCR repertoires. Between about 0.94 and 8.9 billion PBMCs per donor were obtained by leukapheresis. For each donor, CD4 naive and CD4 memory were each run on three plates, CD8 naive on two plates, and CD8 memory on one plate. Study-wide findings and limitations: Higher generation probabilities were observed for clonotypes shared by all four sorted-subset donors than for non-shared clonotypes. Across a handful of donors, around 5.4% of naive CD4, approximately 4% of naive CD8, roughly 2.3% of memory CD4, and approximately 0.4% of memory CD8 clonotypes were shared. Because the study included only a small number of donors, the genetic and exposure-history diversity represented was limited. Naive subsets generally had larger estimated clonotype richness than memory subsets did. Sampling was restricted to blood, and TCR repertoires in tissues likely differ from the TCR repertoires found in blood. Based on pairwise subsampling, the degree of clonotype sharing among donors was expected to be affected by sequencing depth. Rarefaction of sorted-subset datasets indicated incomplete sequencing despite the large sequencing depth.

CD8 naive samples were obtained by positive selection for CCR7 among CD45RO-negative cells, yielding a CD45RA+CCR7+ population from which TemRA cells were excluded. The donors were healthy, HIV-negative adults who had no recently reported acute infections or vaccinations. Every donor was a Caucasian adult living in Nashville, Tennessee, USA. Blood was collected by leukapheresis, and PBMCs were isolated by Ficoll-Histopaque density gradient centrifugation and then cryopreserved in liquid nitrogen vapor phase. Analytical flow cytometry was used to check the purity and quantity of each magnetically sorted T cell population. Genomic DNA was isolated from each sorted fraction and quantified by UV absorbance on a Nanodrop 2000c. Trimming accounts for 3 bases at V and 5 bases at J, while the number of junction bases matched to no gene is 13. For CDR1 and CDR2, the germline V gene lists SGDLS and YYNGEE. The CDR3 goes from the cysteine to the phenylalanine over 16 residues. The sequence is cut down to CDR3 DNA, 48 bases in frame from base 1.

Sequencing was done on a sample of naive CD8+ T cells from PBMCs. Taken with the paper, the label for cell subset or site translates to: CD45RA+CCR7+. This chain is built from TRBV9 and TRBJ1-2, with TRBD1 matching 7 junction bases. The sequence came from a young man in good health. Some clones in this sample may be carry-over from other donors' samples. The nucleotide sequence is TGTGCCAGCAGCGGAGAAGGACAGGCTTCTTATTATGGCTACACCTTC. This encodes CASSGEGQASYYGYTF.